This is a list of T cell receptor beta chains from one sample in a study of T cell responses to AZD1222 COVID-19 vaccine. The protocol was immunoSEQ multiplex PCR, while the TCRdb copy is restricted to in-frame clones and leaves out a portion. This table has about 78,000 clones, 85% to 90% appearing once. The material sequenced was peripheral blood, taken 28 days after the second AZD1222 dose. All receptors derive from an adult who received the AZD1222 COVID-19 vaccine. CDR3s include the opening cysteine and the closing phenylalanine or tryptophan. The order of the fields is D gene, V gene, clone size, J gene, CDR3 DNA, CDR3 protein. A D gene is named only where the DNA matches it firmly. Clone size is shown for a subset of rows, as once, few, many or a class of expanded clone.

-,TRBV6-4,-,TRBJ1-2,TGTGCCAGCCCCTGGGGGGGCCGCACCTTC,CASPWGGRTF
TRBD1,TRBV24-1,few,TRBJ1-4,TGTGCCACCAGTGAGGGCGGCAGGGGGTTAGATGAAAAACTGTTTTTT,CATSEGGRGLDEKLFF
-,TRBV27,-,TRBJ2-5,TGTGCCAGCAGTTTATATGGGGAGACCCAGTACTTC,CASSLYGETQYF
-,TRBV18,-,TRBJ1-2,TGTGCCAGCTCACCCCTGGGGCTTTTCGACTATGGCTACACCTTC,CASSPLGLFDYGYTF
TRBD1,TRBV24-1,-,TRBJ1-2,TGTGCCACCAGTGACCCGGACAGGGTAGGAGGCTACACCTTC,CATSDPDRVGGYTF
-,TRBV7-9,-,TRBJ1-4,TGTGCCAGCAGCTTTAGTGCAAATACAATAGAAAAACTGTTTTTT,CASSFSANTIEKLFF
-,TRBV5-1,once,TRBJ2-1,TGCGCCAGCAGTCAGGGGAGCGTAGGCAATGAGCAGTTCTTC,CASSQGSVGNEQFF
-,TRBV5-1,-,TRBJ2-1,TGCGCCAGCAGCTTGGCCTTAGTTGAAGGGCAGCAGCAGTTCTTC,CASSLALVEGQQQFF
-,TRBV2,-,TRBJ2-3,TGTGCCAGCGGTGGGGCGGATACGCAGTATTTT,CASGGADTQYF
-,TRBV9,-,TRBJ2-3,TGTGCCAGCAGCGTCTCCTACTCCACAGATACGCAGTATTTT,CASSVSYSTDTQYF
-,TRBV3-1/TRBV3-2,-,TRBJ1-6,TGTGCCAGCAGCCACCGCCGGAACGGTTCACCCCTCCACTTT,CASSHRRNGSPLHF
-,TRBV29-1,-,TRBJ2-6,TGCAGCGTTGAGGCCAGCTCTGGGGCCAACGTCCTGACTTTC,CSVEASSGANVLTF
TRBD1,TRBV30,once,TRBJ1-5,TGTGCCTGGAGTGCCACGCAGGGGGAGTATCAGCCCCAGCATTTT,CAWSATQGEYQPQHF
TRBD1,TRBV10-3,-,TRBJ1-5,TGTGCCATCAGCGGGACAGGGAGACATCAGCCCCAGCATTTT,CAISGTGRHQPQHF
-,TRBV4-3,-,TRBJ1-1,TGCGCCAGCAGCCAAGGTAGGGGCATGGGGACTGAAGCTTTCTTT,CASSQGRGMGTEAFF
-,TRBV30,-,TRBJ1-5,TGTGCCTGGAGTGTACTGGATGGGAATCAGCCCCAGCATTTT,CAWSVLDGNQPQHF
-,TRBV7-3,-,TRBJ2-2,TGTGCCAGCAGCTTAATGGGGACAACGAACACCGGGGAGCTGTTTTTT,CASSLMGTTNTGELFF
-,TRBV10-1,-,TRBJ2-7,TGCGCCAGCCCGGACTCAAAAGGGGCCTACGAGCAGTACTTC,CASPDSKGAYEQYF
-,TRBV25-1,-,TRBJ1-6,TGTGCCAGCACCGAAGGGTATAATTCACCCCTCCACTTT,CASTEGYNSPLHF
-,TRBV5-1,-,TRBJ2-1,TGCGCCAGCAGCTCGGGTAAGGAGCAGTTCTTC,CASSSGKEQFF
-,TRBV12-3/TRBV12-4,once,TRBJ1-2,TGTGCCAGCAGTTTACCCGCTAACTATGGCTACACCTTC,CASSLPANYGYTF
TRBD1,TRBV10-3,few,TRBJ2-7,TGTGCCATCAGGAACCCTACAGGGGGGCGAGGCGACGAGCAGTACTTC,CAIRNPTGGRGDEQYF
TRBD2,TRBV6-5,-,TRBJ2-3,TGTGCCAGCACAGGGAGGGGAGATACGCAGTATTTT,CASTGRGDTQYF
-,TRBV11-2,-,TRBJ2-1,TGTGCCAGCAGCTTCAATGGGTTTAATGAGCAGTTCTTC,CASSFNGFNEQFF
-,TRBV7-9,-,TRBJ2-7,TGTGCCAGCAGCACGCCGTTGAGGCCTTCTGGCGAGCAGTACTTC,CASSTPLRPSGEQYF
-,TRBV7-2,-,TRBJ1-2,TGTGCCAGCAGCTTAGCTAGGGGTAACTATGGCTACACCTTC,CASSLARGNYGYTF
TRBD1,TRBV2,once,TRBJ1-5,TGTGCCAGCAGCGCGGGACAGGGGAGCAATCAGCCCCAGCATTTT,CASSAGQGSNQPQHF
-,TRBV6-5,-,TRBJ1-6,TGTGCCACCTCTGAGGACCAGGGGTTGAATTCACCCCTCCACTTT,CATSEDQGLNSPLHF
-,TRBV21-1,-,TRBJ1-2,TGTGCCAGCAGCACCCGGGACTCTAGGGATCACTATGGCTACACCTTC,CASSTRDSRDHYGYTF
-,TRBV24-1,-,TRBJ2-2,TGTGCCACCAGTGATGGTGGATACACCGGGGAGCTGTTTTTT,CATSDGGYTGELFF
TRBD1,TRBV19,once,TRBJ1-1,TGTGCCAGTAGTATGACGGACAGGGGTGATGAAGCTTTCTTT,CASSMTDRGDEAFF
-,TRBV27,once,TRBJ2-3,TGTGCCAGCTCGACAGCATCTAGCACAGATACGCAGTATTTT,CASSTASSTDTQYF
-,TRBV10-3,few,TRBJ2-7,TGTGCCATCAGTGAAGGCAGAAATCACTCCTACGAGCAGTACTTC,CAISEGRNHSYEQYF
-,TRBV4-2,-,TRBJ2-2,TGTGCCAGCAGCCACCCCGGGTCCGGGGAGCTGTTTTTT,CASSHPGSGELFF
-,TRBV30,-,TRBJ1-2,TGTGCCTGGACCAGAGGGGACGGTCTTAACTATGGCTACACCTTC,CAWTRGDGLNYGYTF
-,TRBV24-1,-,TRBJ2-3,TGTGCCACCAGTGGACTTAGCGATACGCAGTATTTT,CATSGLSDTQYF
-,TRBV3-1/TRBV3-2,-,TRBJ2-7,TGTGCCAGCAGCCAAGAGATGCGGGGGCGCGAGCAGTACTTC,CASSQEMRGREQYF
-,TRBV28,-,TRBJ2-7,TGTGCCAGCAGAAAAAGACAGGTGGGAGGATCCTACGAGCAGTACTTC,CASRKRQVGGSYEQYF
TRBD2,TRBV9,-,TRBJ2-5,TGTGCCAGCAGCGTAGGTGCGGGGGAGGTGACCCAGTACTTC,CASSVGAGEVTQYF
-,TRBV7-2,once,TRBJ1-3,TGTGCCAGCAGCCCGGTCCCAGGGAGCTCTGGAAACACCATATATTTT,CASSPVPGSSGNTIYF
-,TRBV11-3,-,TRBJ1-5,TGTGCCAGCAGCTTTGAAGGGGTTGGAAATCAGCCCCAGCATTTT,CASSFEGVGNQPQHF
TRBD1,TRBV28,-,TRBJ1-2,TGTGCCAGCAGACCAGGGGGCGTCTATGGCTACACCTTC,CASRPGGVYGYTF
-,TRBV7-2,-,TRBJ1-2,TGTGCCAGCAGCTTAAACACGTGGTGGGAGGGCTACACCTTC,CASSLNTWWEGYTF
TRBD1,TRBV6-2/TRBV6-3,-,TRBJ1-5,TGTGCCAGCAGTTACTCGGGGGACAGCACTCTCCAGCCCCAGCATTTT,CASSYSGDSTLQPQHF
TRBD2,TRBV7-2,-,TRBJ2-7,TGTGCCAGCAGCTTGATTAGCGGGTTCACCTACGAGCAGTACTTC,CASSLISGFTYEQYF
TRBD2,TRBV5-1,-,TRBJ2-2,TGCGCCAGCAGCTTGACCACTAGCGGGGTGAACACCGGGGAGCTGTTTTTT,CASSLTTSGVNTGELFF
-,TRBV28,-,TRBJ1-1,TGTGCCAGCAGTCTTGAACTCATCACTGAAGCTTTCTTT,CASSLELITEAFF
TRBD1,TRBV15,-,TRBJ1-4,TGTGCCACCAGCAGGGGGCCGGGACAGGGAAATGAAAAACTGTTTTTT,CATSRGPGQGNEKLFF
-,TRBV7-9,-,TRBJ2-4,TGTGCCAGCAGCTTAGCAGGCTCCAAAAACATTCAGTACTTC,CASSLAGSKNIQYF